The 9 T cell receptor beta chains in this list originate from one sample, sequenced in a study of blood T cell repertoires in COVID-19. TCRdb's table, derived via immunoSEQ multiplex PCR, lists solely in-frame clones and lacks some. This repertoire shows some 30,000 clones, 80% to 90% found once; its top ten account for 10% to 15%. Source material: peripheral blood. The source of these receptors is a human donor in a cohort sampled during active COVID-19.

The CDR3 DNA reads TGTGCCAGCAGCTGGACAGGGGCCACGCTGTTTTTT. This gives the protein CASSWTGATLFF. The chain uses TRBV5-8 and TRBJ2-2; TRBD1 aligns across 9 bases. This CDR3 has 12 amino acids. Germline loops: CDR1 SGHTS, CDR2 YDEGEE. The V segment lost 3 bases and the J segment 13 bases; nucleotides outside the gene matches: 4.

CDR3 in amino acids: CASRPTGDGYGYTF. CDR3 coding DNA: TGTGCCAGCAGGCCTACAGGGGACGGCTATGGCTACACCTTC. V gene TRBV6-5 combines with J gene TRBJ1-2, with TRBD1 identical over 7 bases. In germline, CDR1 is MNHEY, CDR2 SVGAGI. V lost 6 bases to trimming and J lost 4 bases; unmatched junction nucleotides: 8. The CDR3 runs 14 residues.

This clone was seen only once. DNA for the CDR3: TGTGCCAGCAGCTTAGGCGGTACTAGCGGGGGGGCCCAAGAGACCCAGTACTTC. Translating it yields CASSLGGTSGGAQETQYF. The chain links TRBV11-3 to TRBJ2-5; 13 bases match TRBD2. Germline-derived CDR1 and CDR2 are SGHNT and YENEEA. This CDR3 is built from 18 residues. The junction had 6 bases not matched to a gene; V was cut back by 1 base and J by 1 base.

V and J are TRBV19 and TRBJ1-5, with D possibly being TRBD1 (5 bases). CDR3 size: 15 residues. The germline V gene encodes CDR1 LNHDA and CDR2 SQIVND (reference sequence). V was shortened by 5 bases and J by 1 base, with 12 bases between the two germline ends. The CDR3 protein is CASSFTRVSNQPQHF. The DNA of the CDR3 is TGTGCCAGTAGTTTTACCAGGGTAAGCAATCAGCCCCAGCATTTT.

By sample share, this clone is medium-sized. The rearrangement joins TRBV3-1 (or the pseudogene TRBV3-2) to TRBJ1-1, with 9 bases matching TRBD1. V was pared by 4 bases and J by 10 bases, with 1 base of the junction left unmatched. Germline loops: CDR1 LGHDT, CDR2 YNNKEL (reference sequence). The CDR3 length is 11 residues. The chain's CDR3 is CASSRTGAAFF. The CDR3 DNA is TGTGCCAGCAGCCGGACAGGGGCAGCTTTCTTT.

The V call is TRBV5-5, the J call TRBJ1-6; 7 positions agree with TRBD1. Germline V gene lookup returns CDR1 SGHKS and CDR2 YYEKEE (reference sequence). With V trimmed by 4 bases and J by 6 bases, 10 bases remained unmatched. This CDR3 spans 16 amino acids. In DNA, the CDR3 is TGTGCCAGCAGCGAGGGACAGATACATTCTAATTCACCCCTCCACTTT. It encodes CASSEGQIHSNSPLHF.

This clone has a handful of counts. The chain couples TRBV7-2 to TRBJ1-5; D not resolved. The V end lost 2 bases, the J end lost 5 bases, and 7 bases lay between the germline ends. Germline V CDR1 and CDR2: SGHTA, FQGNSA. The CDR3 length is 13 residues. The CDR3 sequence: CASSLSLYQPQHF. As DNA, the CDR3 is TGTGCCAGCAGCTTATCATTGTATCAGCCCCAGCATTTT.

CDR3 residues: CASSNPGQTPNYGYTF. CDR3 DNA: TGTGCCAGTAGTAACCCGGGACAGACTCCTAACTATGGCTACACCTTC. This chain links TRBV19 with TRBJ1-2; 7 nucleotides agree with TRBD1. CDR1 is LNHDA and CDR2 is SQIVND in the germline V gene (reference sequence). The CDR3 spans 16 residues. V was clipped by 4 bases and J by 0 bases; unmatched bases: 8.

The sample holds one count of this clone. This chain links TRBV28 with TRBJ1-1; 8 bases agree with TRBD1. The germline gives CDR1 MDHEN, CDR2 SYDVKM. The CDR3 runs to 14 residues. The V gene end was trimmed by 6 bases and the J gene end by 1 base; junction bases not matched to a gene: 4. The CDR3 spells CASRPGGKNTEAFF. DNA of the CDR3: TGTGCCAGCAGACCAGGGGGCAAGAACACTGAAGCTTTCTTT.